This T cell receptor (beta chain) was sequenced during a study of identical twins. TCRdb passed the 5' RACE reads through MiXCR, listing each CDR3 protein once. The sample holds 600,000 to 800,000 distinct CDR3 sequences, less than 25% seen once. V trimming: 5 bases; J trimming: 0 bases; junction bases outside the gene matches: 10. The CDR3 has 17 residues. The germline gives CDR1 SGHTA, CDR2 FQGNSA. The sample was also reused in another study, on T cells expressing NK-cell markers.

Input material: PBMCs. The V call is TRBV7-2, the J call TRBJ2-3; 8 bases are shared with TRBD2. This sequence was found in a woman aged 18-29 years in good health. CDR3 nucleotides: TGTGCCAGCAGCCTCGGAAGACTAGCGCCCAGCACAGATACGCAGTATTTT. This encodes CASSLGRLAPSTDTQYF.